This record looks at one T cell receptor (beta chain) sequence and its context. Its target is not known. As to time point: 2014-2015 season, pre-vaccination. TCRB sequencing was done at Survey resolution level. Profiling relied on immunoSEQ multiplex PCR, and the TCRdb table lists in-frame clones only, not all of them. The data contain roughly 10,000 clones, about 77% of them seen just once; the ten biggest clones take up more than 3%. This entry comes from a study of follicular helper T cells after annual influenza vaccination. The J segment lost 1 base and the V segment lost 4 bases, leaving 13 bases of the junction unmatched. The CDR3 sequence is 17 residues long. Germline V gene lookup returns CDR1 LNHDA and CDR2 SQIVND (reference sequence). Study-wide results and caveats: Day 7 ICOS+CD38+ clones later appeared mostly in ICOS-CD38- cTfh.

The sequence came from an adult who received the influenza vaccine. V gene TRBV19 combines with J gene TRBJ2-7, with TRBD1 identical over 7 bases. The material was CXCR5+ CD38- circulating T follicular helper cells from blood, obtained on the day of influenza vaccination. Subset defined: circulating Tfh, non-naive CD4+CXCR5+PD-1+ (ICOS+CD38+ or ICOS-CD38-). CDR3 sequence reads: CASSRTGQDLGSYEQYF. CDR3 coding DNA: TGTGCCAGTAGTAGGACAGGACAGGATCTAGGGTCCTACGAGCAGTACTTC.